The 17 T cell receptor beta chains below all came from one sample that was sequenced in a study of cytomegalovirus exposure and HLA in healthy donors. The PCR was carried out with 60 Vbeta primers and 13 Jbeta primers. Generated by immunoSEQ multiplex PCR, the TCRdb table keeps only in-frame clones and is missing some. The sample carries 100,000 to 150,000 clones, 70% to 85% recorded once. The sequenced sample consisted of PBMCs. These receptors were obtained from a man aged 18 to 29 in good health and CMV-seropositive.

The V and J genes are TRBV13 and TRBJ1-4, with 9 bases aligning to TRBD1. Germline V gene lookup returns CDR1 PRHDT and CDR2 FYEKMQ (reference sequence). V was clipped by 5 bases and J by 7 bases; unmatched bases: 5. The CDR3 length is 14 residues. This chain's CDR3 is CASSPGTGSEKLFF. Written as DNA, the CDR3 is TGTGCCAGCAGCCCCGGGACAGGGTCTGAAAAACTGTTTTTT.

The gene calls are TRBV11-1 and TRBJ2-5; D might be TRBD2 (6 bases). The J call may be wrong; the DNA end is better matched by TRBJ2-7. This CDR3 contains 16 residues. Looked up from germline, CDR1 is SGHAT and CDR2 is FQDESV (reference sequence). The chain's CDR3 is CASSLGRGLIAYEQYF. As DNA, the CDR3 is TGTGCCAGCAGCTTAGGTCGAGGACTAATAGCCTACGAGCAGTACTTC.

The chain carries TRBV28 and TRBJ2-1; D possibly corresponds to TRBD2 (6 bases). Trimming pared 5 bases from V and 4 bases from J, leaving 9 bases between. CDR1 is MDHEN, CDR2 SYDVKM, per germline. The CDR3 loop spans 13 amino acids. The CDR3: CASSLAGYNEQFF. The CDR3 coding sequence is TGTGCCAGCAGTCTCGCGGGGTACAATGAGCAGTTCTTC.

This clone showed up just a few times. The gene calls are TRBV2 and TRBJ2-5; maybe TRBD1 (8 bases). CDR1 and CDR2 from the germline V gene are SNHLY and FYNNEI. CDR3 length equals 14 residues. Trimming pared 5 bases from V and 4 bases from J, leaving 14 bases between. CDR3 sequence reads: CASSSTGGVETQYF. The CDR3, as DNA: TGTGCCAGCAGTTCAACAGGGGGGGTAGAGACCCAGTACTTC.

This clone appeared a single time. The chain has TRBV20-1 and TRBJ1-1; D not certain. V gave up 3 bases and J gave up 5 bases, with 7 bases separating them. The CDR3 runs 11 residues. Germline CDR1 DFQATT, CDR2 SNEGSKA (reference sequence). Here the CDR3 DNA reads TGCAGTGCTAGGGCGGGAACTGAAGCTTTCTTT. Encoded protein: CSARAGTEAFF.

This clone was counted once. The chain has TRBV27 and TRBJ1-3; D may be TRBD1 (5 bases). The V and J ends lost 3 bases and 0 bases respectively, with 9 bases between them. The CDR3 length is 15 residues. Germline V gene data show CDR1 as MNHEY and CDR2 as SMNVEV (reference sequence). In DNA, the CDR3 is TGTGCCAGCAGTTTCGACAGAACCTCTGGAAACACCATATATTTT. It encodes CASSFDRTSGNTIYF.

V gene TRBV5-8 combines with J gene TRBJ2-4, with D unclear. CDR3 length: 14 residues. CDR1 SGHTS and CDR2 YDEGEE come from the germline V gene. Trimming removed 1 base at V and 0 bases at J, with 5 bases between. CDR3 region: CASSLYLAKNIQYF. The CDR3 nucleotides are TGTGCCAGCAGCTTGTACTTAGCCAAAAACATTCAGTACTTC.

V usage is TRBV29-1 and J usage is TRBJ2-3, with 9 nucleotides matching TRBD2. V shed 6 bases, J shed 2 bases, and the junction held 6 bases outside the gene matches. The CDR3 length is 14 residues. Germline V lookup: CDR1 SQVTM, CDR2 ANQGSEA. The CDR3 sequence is CSVTGLAYTDTQYF. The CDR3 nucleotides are TGCAGCGTCACCGGACTAGCGTACACAGATACGCAGTATTTT.

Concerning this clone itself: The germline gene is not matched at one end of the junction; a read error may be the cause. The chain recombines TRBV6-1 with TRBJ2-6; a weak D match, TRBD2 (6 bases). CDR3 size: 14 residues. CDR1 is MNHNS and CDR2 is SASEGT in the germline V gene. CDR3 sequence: CASSEAGGANGLTF. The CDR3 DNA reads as TGTGCCAGCAGTGAAGCAGGAGGGGCCAACGGCCTGACTTTC.

The CDR3 region has the DNA TGCAGCGTTGACCCAGCAGGGGTTCGTGGCTATGGCTACACCTTC. Protein product: CSVDPAGVRGYGYTF. This sequence joins TRBV29-1 and TRBJ1-2; tentative D call: TRBD1 (6 bases). The germline V gene has CDR1 SQVTM and CDR2 ANQGSEA. Trimming cost V 3 bases and J 4 bases, with 18 bases left between them. CDR3 size: 15 residues.

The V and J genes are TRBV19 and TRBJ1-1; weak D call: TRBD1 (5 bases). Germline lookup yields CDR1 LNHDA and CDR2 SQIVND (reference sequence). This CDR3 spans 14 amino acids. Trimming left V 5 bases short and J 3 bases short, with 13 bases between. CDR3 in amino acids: CASSAGGVHTEAFF. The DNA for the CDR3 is TGTGCCAGTAGTGCGGGGGGGGTTCACACTGAAGCTTTCTTT.

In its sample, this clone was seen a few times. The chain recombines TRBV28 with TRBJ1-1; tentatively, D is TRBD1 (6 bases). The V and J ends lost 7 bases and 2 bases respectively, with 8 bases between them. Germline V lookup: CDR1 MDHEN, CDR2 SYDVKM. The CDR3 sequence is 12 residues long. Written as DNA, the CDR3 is TGTGCCAGCATCGGGACAAACACTGAAGCTTTCTTT. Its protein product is CASIGTNTEAFF.

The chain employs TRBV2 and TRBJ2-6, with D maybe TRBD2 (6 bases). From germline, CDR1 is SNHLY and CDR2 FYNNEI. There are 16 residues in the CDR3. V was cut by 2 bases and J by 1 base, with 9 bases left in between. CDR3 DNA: TGTGCCAGCAGTGAATTCGGGGGATCTGGGGCCAACGTCCTGACTTTC. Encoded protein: CASSEFGGSGANVLTF.

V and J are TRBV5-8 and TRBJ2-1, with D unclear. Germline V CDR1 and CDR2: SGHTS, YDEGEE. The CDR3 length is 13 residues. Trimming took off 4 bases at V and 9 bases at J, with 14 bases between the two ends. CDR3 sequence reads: CASSPHVNTEQFF. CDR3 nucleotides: TGTGCCAGCAGCCCCCATGTGAACACTGAGCAGTTCTTC.

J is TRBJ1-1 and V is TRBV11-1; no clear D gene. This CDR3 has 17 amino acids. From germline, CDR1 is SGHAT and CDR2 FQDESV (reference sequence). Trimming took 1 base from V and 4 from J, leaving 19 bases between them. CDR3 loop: CASSLGIRGQFGTEAFF. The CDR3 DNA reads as TGTGCCAGCAGCTTAGGAATAAGAGGGCAGTTCGGCACTGAAGCTTTCTTT.

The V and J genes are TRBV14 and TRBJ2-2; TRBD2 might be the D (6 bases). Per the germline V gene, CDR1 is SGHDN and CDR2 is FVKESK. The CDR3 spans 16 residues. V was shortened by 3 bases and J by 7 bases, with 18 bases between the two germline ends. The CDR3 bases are TGTGCCAGCAGCCAGCCGGGACTCCTCGGGCGCGGGGAGCTGTTTTTT. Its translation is CASSQPGLLGRGELFF. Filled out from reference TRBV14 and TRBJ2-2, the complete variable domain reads EAGVTQFPSHSVIEKGQTVTLRCDPISGHDNLYWYRRVMGKEIKFLLHFVKESKQDESGMPNNRFLAERTGGTYSTLKVQPAELEDSGVYFCASSQPGLLGRGELFFGEGSRLTVL.

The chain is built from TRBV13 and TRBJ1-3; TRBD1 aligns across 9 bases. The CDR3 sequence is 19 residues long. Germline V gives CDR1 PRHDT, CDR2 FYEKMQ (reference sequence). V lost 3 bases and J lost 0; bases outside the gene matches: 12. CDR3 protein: CASSLMDRGEMSSGNTIYF. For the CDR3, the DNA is TGTGCCAGCAGCTTGATGGACAGGGGCGAGATGAGCTCTGGAAACACCATATATTTT. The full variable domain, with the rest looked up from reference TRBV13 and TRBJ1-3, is AAGVIQSPRHLIKEKRETATLKCYPIPRHDTVYWYQQGPGQDPQFLISFYEKMQSDKGSIPDRFSAQQFSDYHSELNMSSLELGDSALYFCASSLMDRGEMSSGNTIYFGEGSWLTVV.